Sequencing of this T cell receptor beta chain was carried out in a study of human T cells and chemical hapten exposure. Time point denoted: pre-sensitization, week 0. As to treatment: therapeutic diphenylcyclopropenone sensitization with weekly scalp DPC. TCRdb recomputed calls from the RACE reads with MiXCR, one row per CDR3 protein. The sample lists 150,000 to 200,000 distinct CDR3 sequences, almost 30% occurring once. This clonotype was detected a few times. V was shortened by 6 bases and J by 0 bases, with 18 bases between the two germline ends. The CDR3 length is 17 residues. CDR1 is SQVTM and CDR2 is ANQGSEA in the germline V gene.

The receptor was isolated from a woman in her twenties or thirties with alopecia areata. Some clones in this sample may be carry-over from other donors' samples. The chain recombines TRBV29-1 with TRBJ2-6; TRBD1 is a possible D gene (5 bases). Here the sequenced sample was whole blood, taken in connection with sensitization to the hapten diphenylcyclopropenone (DPC). The CDR3: CSVYGQGGDSGANVLTF. In DNA, the CDR3 is TGCAGCGTCTATGGGCAGGGTGGGGACTCTGGGGCCAACGTCCTGACTTTC.